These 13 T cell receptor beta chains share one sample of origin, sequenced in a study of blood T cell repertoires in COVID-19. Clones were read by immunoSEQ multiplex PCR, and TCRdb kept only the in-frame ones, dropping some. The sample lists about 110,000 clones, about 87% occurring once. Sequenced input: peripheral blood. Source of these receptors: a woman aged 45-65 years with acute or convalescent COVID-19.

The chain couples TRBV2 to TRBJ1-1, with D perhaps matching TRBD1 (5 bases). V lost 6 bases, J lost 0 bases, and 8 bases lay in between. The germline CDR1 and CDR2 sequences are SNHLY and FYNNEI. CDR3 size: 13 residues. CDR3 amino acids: CASRTQVNTEAFF. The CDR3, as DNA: TGTGCCAGCAGGACACAGGTGAACACTGAAGCTTTCTTT.

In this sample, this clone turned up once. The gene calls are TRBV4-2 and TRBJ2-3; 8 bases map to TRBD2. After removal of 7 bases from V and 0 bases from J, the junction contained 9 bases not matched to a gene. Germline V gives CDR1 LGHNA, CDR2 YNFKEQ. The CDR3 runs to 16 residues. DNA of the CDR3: TGTGCCAGCACCAGTGCACTAGCGGTTAGCACAGATACGCAGTATTTT. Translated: CASTSALAVSTDTQYF.

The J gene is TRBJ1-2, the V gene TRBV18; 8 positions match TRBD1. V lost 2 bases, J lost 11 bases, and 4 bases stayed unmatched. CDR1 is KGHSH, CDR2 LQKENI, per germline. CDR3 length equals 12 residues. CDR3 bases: TGTGCCAGCTCACCAGATCGACAGGGGTACACCTTC. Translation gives CASSPDRQGYTF.

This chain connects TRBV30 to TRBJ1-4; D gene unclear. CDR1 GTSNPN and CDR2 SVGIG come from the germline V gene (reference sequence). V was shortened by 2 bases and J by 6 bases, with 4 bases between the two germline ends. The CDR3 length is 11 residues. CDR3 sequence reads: CAWSSYEKLFF. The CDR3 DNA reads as TGTGCCTGGAGTTCCTATGAAAAACTGTTTTTT.

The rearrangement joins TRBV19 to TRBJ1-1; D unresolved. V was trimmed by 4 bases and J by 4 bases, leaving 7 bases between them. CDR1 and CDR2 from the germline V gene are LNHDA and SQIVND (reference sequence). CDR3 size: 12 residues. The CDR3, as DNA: TGTGCCAGTAGTAGGGCCGGCACTGAAGCTTTCTTT. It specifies CASSRAGTEAFF. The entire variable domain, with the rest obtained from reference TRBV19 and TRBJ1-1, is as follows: DGGITQSPKYLFRKEGQNVTLSCEQNLNHDAMYWYRQDPGQGLRLIYYSQIVNDFQKGDIAEGYSVSREKKESFPLTVTSAQKNPTAFYLCASSRAGTEAFFGQGTRLTVV.

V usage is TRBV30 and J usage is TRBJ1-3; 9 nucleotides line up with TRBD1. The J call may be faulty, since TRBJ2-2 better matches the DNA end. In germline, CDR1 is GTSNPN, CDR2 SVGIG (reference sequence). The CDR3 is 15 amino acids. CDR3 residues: CAWSGGQGITGELFF. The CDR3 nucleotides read TGTGCCTGGAGTGGAGGACAGGGGATCACCGGGGAGCTGTTTTTT.

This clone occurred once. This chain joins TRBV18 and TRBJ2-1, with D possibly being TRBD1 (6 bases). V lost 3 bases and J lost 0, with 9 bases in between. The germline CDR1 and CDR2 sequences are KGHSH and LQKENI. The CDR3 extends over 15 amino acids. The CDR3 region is CASSPQGRSYNEQFF. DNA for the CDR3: TGTGCCAGCTCACCCCAGGGGCGCTCCTACAATGAGCAGTTCTTC.

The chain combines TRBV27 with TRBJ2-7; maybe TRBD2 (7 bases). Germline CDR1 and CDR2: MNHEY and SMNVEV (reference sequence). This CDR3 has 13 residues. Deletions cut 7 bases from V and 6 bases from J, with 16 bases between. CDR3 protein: CASTSRGGGEQYF. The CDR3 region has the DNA TGTGCCAGCACGTCACGGGGAGGGGGCGAGCAGTACTTC.

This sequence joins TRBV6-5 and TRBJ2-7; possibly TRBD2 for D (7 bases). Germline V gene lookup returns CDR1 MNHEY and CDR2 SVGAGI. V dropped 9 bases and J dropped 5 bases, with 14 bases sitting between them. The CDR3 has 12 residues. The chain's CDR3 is CASHRGANEQYF. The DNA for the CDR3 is TGTGCCAGTCATCGGGGGGCAAACGAGCAGTACTTC.

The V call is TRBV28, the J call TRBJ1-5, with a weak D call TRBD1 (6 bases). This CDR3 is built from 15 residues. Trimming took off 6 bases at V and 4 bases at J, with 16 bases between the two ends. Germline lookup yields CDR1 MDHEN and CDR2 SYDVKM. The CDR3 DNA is TGTGCCAGCAGCCCGAATTGGGGGCAGAATCAGCCCCAGCATTTT. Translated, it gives CASSPNWGQNQPQHF.

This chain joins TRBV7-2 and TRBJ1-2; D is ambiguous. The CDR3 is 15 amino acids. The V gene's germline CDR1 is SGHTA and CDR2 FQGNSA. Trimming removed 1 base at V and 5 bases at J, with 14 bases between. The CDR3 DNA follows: TGTGCCAGCAGCTTAGGGGCTCCTATGTCTTATGGCTACACCTTC. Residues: CASSLGAPMSYGYTF.

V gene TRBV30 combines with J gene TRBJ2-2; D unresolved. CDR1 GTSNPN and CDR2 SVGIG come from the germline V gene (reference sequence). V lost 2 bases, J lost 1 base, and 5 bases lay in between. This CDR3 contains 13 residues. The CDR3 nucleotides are TGTGCCTGGAGTCGACAGAACACCGGGGAGCTGTTTTTT. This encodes CAWSRQNTGELFF.

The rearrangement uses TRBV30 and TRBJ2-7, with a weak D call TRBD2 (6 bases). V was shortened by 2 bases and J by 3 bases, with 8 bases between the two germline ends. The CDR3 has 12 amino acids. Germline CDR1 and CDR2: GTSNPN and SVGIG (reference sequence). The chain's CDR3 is CAWSTGVYEQYF. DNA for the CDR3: TGTGCCTGGAGTACGGGGGTCTACGAGCAGTACTTC. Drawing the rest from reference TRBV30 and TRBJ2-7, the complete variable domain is SQTIHQWPATLVQPVGSPLSLECTVEGTSNPNLYWYRQAAGRGLQLLFYSVGIGQISSEVPQNLSASRPQDRQFILSSKKLLLSDSGFYLCAWSTGVYEQYFGPGTRLTVT.